This T cell receptor (beta chain) was captured in a study of T cells in Graves' hyperthyroidism and ophthalmopathy. At the level of the study: Upon initial diagnosis and before any treatment, peripheral blood was collected.

Whole-study findings and limits: Ophthalmopathy onset followed model prediction by a median approximately six months. Among clonotypes expanded in thyroid above 0.001, most were also found in blood.

Trimming cost V 5 bases and J 3 bases, with 13 bases left between them. This CDR3 has 13 amino acids. Germline V gene data show CDR1 as DFQATT and CDR2 as SNEGSKA (reference sequence). This clonotype was found many times. Its target is unknown. RNA transcripts yielded amplified TCR beta CDR3 regions. Using the HTBI primer set, a first-round RT-PCR was run on the TCR CDR3. Via MiXCR, TCRdb re-called the multiplex PCR reads, giving one row per CDR3 protein. This sample has some 270,000 distinct CDR3 sequences; roughly 13% occur once, and the top ten carry 6.5% to 10%. The diagnoses drew upon clinical symptoms, serum thyroxine and TRAb, thyroid ultrasound and orbital computed tomography.

The sample consisted of blood. The chain has TRBV20-1 and TRBJ1-2; a weak D match, TRBD1 (6 bases). The clonotype originates from a woman between 35 and 50 years old with Graves' hyperthyroidism. This chain's CDR3 is CSARGGPYYGYTF. The CDR3 DNA sequence: TGCAGTGCTCGGGGGGGGCCCTACTATGGCTACACCTTC.